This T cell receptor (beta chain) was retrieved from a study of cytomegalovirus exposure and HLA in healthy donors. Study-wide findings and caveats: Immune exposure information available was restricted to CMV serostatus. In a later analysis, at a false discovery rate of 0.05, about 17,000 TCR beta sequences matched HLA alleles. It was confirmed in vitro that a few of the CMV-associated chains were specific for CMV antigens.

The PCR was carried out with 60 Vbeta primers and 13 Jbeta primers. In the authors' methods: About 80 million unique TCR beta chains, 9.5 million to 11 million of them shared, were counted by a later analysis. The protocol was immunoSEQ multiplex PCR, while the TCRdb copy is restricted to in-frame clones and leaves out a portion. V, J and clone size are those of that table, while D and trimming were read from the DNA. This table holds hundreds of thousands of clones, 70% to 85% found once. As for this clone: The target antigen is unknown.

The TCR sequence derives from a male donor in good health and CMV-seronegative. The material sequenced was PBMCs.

CDR3 in DNA: TGTGCCAGCAGTTTTTCCGGTAGGAACACTGAAGCTTTCTTT. Its protein product is CASSFSGRNTEAFF. The chain is built from TRBV28 and TRBJ1-1, with D hard to call. Germline loops: CDR1 MDHEN, CDR2 SYDVKM. The CDR3 contains 14 residues. The V gene lost 3 bases and the J gene lost 1 base, with 9 bases spanning the gap.